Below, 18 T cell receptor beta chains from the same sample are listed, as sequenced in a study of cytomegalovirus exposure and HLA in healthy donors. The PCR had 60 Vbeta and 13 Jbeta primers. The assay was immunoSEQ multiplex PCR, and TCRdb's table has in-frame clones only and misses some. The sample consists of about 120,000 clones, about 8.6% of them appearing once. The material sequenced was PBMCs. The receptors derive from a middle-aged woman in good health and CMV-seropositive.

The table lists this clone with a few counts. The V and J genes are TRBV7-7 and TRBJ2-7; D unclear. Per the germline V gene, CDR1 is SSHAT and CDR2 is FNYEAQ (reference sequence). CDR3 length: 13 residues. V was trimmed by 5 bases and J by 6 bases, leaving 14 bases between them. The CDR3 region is CASSPSPGSEQYF. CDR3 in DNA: TGTGCCAGCAGCCCGAGTCCAGGTAGCGAGCAGTACTTC.

DNA of the CDR3: TGTGCCAGTAGTATGGGGACAGGGCGCTTCTCTGGAAACACCATATATTTT. Its translation: CASSMGTGRFSGNTIYF. This rearrangement joins TRBV19 to TRBJ1-3, with 9 bases matching TRBD1. Germline loops: CDR1 LNHDA, CDR2 SQIVND (reference sequence). There are 17 residues in the CDR3. V trimming: 3 bases; J trimming: 0 bases; junction bases outside the gene matches: 6.

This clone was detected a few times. CDR3: CASRMSDRGTGELFF. CDR3 DNA sequence: TGTGCCAGCAGAATGTCGGACAGGGGGACCGGGGAGCTGTTTTTT. The V gene is TRBV25-1, the J gene TRBJ2-2; the match to TRBD1 covers 10 bases. Losses at the gene ends were 6 bases for V and 5 bases for J; bases not matched to a gene: 6. The CDR3 has 15 amino acids. From germline, CDR1 is MGHDK and CDR2 SYGVNS.

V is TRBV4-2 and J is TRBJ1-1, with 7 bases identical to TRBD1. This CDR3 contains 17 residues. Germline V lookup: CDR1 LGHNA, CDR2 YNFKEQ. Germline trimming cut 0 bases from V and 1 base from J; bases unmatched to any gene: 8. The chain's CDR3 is CASSQDLGGSGNTEAFF. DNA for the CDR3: TGTGCCAGCAGCCAAGATTTAGGGGGCTCGGGGAACACTGAAGCTTTCTTT.

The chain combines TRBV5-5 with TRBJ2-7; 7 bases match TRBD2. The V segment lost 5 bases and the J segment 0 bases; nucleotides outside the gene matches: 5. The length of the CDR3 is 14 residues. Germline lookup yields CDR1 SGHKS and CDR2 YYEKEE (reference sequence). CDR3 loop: CASRDGGGSYEQYF. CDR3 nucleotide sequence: TGTGCCAGCAGAGATGGCGGGGGCTCCTACGAGCAGTACTTC. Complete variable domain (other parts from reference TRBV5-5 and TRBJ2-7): DAGVTQSPTHLIKTRGQQVTLRCSPISGHKSVSWYQQVLGQGPQFIFQYYEKEERGRGNFPDRFSARQFPNYSSELNVNALLLGDSALYLCASRDGGGSYEQYFGPGTRLTVT.

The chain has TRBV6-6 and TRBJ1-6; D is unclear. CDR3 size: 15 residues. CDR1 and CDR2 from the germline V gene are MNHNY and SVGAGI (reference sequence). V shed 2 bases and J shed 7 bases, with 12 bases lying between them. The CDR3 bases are TGTGCCAGCAGTTACGATGGGCAGTACAATTCACCCCTCCACTTT. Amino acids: CASSYDGQYNSPLHF.

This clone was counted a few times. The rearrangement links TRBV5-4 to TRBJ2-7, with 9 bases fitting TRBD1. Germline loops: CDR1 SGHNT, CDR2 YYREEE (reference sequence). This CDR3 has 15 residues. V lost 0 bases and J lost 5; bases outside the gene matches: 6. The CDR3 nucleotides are TGTGCCAGCAGCTTGGTAGGGACAGGGCTCCACGAGCAGTACTTC. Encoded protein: CASSLVGTGLHEQYF.

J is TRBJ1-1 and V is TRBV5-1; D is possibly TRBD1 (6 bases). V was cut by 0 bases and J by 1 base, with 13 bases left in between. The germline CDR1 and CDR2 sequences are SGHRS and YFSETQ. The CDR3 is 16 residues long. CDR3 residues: CASSLVGGFGNTEAFF. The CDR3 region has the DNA TGCGCCAGCAGCTTGGTAGGGGGTTTCGGGAACACTGAAGCTTTCTTT.

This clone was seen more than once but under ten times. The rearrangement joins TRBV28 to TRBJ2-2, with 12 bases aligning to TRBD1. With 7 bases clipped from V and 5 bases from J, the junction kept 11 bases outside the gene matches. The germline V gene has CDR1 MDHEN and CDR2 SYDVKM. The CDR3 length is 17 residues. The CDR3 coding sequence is TGTGCCAGCACCAGATCAAGGGACAGGGGGCGTACCGGGGAGCTGTTTTTT. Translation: CASTRSRDRGRTGELFF. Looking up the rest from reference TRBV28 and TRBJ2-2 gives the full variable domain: DVKVTQSSRYLVKRTGEKVFLECVQDMDHENMFWYRQDPGLGLRLIYFSYDVKMKEKGDIPEGYSVSREKKERFSLILESASTNQTSMYLCASTRSRDRGRTGELFFGEGSRLTVL.

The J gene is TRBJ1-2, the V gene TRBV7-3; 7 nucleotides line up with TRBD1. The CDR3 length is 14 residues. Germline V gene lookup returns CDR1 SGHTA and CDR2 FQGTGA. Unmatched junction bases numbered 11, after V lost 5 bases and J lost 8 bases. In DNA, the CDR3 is TGTGCCAGCAGCCTTCACGGGACAGCGTTCGGCTACACCTTC. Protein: CASSLHGTAFGYTF.

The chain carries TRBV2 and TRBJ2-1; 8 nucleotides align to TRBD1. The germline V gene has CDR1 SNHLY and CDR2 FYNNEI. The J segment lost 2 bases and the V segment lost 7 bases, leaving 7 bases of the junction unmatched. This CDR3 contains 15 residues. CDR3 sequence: CASTEGQGTYNEQFF. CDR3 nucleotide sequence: TGTGCCAGCACCGAAGGACAGGGTACCTACAATGAGCAGTTCTTC. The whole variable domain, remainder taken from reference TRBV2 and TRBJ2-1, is EPEVTQTPSHQVTQMGQEVILRCVPISNHLYFYWYRQILGQKVEFLVSFYNNEISEKSEIFDDQFSVERPDGSNFTLKIRSTKLEDSAMYFCASTEGQGTYNEQFFGPGTRLTVL.

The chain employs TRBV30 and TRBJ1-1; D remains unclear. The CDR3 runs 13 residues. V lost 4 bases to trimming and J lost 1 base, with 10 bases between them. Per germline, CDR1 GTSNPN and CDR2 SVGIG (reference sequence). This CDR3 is CAWNVAENTEAFF. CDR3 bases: TGTGCCTGGAACGTCGCGGAGAACACTGAAGCTTTCTTT.

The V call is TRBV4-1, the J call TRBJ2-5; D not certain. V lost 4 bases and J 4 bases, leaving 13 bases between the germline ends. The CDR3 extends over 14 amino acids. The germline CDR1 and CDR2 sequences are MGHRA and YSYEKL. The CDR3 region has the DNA TGCGCCAGCAGCCCGACCCGAGGTAGAGAGACCCAGTACTTC. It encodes CASSPTRGRETQYF.

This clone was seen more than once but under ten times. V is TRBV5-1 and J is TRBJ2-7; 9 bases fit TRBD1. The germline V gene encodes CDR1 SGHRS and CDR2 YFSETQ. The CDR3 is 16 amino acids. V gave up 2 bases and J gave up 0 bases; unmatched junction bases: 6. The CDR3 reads CASSLWTGESSYEQYF. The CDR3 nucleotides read TGCGCCAGCAGCTTATGGACAGGGGAAAGCTCCTACGAGCAGTACTTC.

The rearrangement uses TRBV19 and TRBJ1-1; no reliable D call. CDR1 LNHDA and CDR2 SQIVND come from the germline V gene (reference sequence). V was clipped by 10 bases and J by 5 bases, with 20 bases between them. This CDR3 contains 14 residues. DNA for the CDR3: TGTGCCACAATCGAAGGGCTTTCGGGAACTGAAGCTTTCTTT. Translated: CATIEGLSGTEAFF.

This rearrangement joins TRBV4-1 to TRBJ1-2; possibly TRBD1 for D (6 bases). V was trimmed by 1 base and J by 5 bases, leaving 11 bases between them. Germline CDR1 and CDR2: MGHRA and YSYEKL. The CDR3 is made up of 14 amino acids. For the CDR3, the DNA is TGCGCCAGCAGCCAAGGGGACATTCAGTATGGCTACACCTTC. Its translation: CASSQGDIQYGYTF.

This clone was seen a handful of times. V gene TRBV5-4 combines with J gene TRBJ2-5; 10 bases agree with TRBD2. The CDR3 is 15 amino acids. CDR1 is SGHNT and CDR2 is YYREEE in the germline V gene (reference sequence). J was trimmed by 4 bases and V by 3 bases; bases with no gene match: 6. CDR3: CASSSSGGAIETQYF. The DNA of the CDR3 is TGTGCCAGCAGCTCGAGCGGGGGGGCCATAGAGACCCAGTACTTC. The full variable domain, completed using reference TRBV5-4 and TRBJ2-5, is ETGVTQSPTHLIKTRGQQVTLRCSSQSGHNTVSWYQQALGQGPQFIFQYYREEENGRGNFPPRFSGLQFPNYSSELNVNALELDDSALYLCASSSSGGAIETQYFGPGTRLLVL.

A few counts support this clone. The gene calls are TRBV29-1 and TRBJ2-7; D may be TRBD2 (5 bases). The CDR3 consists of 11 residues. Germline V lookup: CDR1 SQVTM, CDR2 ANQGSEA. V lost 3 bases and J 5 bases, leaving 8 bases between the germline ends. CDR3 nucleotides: TGCAGCGTTGATGCGGGTCACGAGCAGTACTTC. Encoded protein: CSVDAGHEQYF.